These T cell receptor beta chains were read from a single sample in a study of control samples from healthy donors and cancer patients. Data came from immunoSEQ multiplex PCR; TCRdb stores just in-frame clones and leaves some out. Of under 80,000 clones detected, about 87% appear once; the ten largest clones hold around 30%. The source material was blood. Every receptor here comes from a man aged 50 or older in good health. The CDR3 runs from the conserved cysteine through the conserved F or W. The order of the fields is D gene, J gene, clone size, V gene, CDR3 DNA, CDR3 protein. A D gene is named only where the DNA matches it firmly. For some rows the clone size is stated as once, few or many, or as a class when expanded; others skip it.

D gene: NA; J gene: TRBJ2-7; clone size: NA; V gene: TRBV12-3/TRBV12-4; CDR3 DNA: TGTGCCAGCAGCGGGTCGATCTCCTACGAGCAGTACTTC; CDR3 protein: CASSGSISYEQYF
D gene: NA; J gene: TRBJ1-5; clone size: few; V gene: TRBV27; CDR3 DNA: TGTGCCAGCAGTAAAAGGGACGGTCAGCCCCAGCATTTT; CDR3 protein: CASSKRDGQPQHF
D gene: NA; J gene: TRBJ2-3; clone size: NA; V gene: TRBV20-1; CDR3 DNA: TGCAGTGCTAGACCCTTAGACCGGAACTATTTT; CDR3 protein: CSARPLDRNYF
D gene: NA; J gene: TRBJ2-7; clone size: NA; V gene: TRBV14; CDR3 DNA: TGTGCCAGCAGCCAAACGCGAGGACACTGGACTACCTACGAGCAGTACTTC; CDR3 protein: CASSQTRGHWTTYEQYF
D gene: NA; J gene: TRBJ2-1; clone size: NA; V gene: TRBV28; CDR3 DNA: TGTGCCAGCAGGCCGGGACACCTGGGGGAGCAGTTCTTC; CDR3 protein: CASRPGHLGEQFF
D gene: NA; J gene: TRBJ1-1; clone size: NA; V gene: TRBV7-9; CDR3 DNA: TGTGCCAGCAGCTTGGGATACGATGAAGCTTTCTTT; CDR3 protein: CASSLGYDEAFF
D gene: NA; J gene: TRBJ2-3; clone size: NA; V gene: TRBV7-2; CDR3 DNA: TGTGCCAGCAGCTTAGAGACATGGTCTGGTCCCGACACAGATACGCAGTATTTT; CDR3 protein: CASSLETWSGPDTDTQYF
D gene: TRBD2; J gene: TRBJ2-1; clone size: NA; V gene: TRBV7-9; CDR3 DNA: TGTGCCAGCAGCTTTGGGGGACTAGCGGGAGGCAATGAGCAGTTCTTC; CDR3 protein: CASSFGGLAGGNEQFF
D gene: TRBD2; J gene: TRBJ2-3; clone size: NA; V gene: TRBV25-1; CDR3 DNA: TGTGCCAGCAGTGAATTTCCGACTAGCGGTAGCACAGATACGCAGTATTTT; CDR3 protein: CASSEFPTSGSTDTQYF
D gene: TRBD2; J gene: TRBJ2-1; clone size: NA; V gene: TRBV9; CDR3 DNA: TGTGCCAGCAGCGCTTCAAGACTAGCGGGAGGCCTTAGCTCCTACAATGAGCAGTTCTTC; CDR3 protein: CASSASRLAGGLSSYNEQFF
D gene: NA; J gene: TRBJ1-1; clone size: once; V gene: TRBV27; CDR3 DNA: TGTGCCAGCAGGACAGCGAACACTGAAGCTTTCTTT; CDR3 protein: CASRTANTEAFF
D gene: NA; J gene: TRBJ2-6; clone size: NA; V gene: TRBV6-2/TRBV6-3; CDR3 DNA: TGTGCCAGCAGTTCCGCCCAGGCAGGGCTAATTGGGGCCAACGTCCTGACTTTC; CDR3 protein: CASSSAQAGLIGANVLTF
D gene: NA; J gene: TRBJ2-7; clone size: few; V gene: TRBV6-4; CDR3 DNA: TGTGCCAGCAGTGAAGAGCCAGCGGGCCCCTACGAGCAGTACTTC; CDR3 protein: CASSEEPAGPYEQYF
D gene: TRBD1; J gene: TRBJ1-3; clone size: NA; V gene: TRBV9; CDR3 DNA: TGTGCCAGCAGCGTGGTGGCAGGGGGGTTAATGTTTGGAAACACCATATATTTT; CDR3 protein: CASSVVAGGLMFGNTIYF
D gene: NA; J gene: TRBJ1-2; clone size: NA; V gene: TRBV15; CDR3 DNA: TGTGCCACCAGCAGAGAAGGAGGCAACTATGGCTACACCTTC; CDR3 protein: CATSREGGNYGYTF
D gene: TRBD1; J gene: TRBJ1-4; clone size: NA; V gene: TRBV29-1; CDR3 DNA: TGCAGCGGCATGACAGGGCCCGAAAAACTGTTTTTT; CDR3 protein: CSGMTGPEKLFF
D gene: TRBD1; J gene: TRBJ2-1; clone size: NA; V gene: TRBV5-1; CDR3 DNA: TGCGCCAGCAGGGCGGGACAGGAGACCTACAATGAGCAGTTCTTC; CDR3 protein: CASRAGQETYNEQFF
D gene: TRBD2; J gene: TRBJ2-7; clone size: NA; V gene: TRBV3-1/TRBV3-2; CDR3 DNA: TGTGCCAGCAGCCAAATAACTAGCGGGTACCCCTACGAGCAGTACTTC; CDR3 protein: CASSQITSGYPYEQYF
D gene: NA; J gene: TRBJ2-1; clone size: NA; V gene: TRBV7-6; CDR3 DNA: TGTGCCAGCAGCTTAGGGGGTCAGGGGACCTACAATGAGCAGTTCTTC; CDR3 protein: CASSLGGQGTYNEQFF
D gene: TRBD1; J gene: TRBJ2-5; clone size: NA; V gene: TRBV24-1; CDR3 DNA: TGTGCCACCAGTGATCCGGGGAGACAGGGGGAGACCCAGTACTTC; CDR3 protein: CATSDPGRQGETQYF
D gene: NA; J gene: TRBJ2-7; clone size: NA; V gene: TRBV4-3; CDR3 DNA: TGCGCCAGCAGCCAAATTTCGGGACCGTACGAGCAGTACTTC; CDR3 protein: CASSQISGPYEQYF
D gene: TRBD2; J gene: TRBJ2-5; clone size: NA; V gene: TRBV3-1/TRBV3-2; CDR3 DNA: TGTGCCAGCAGCCAATCTAGCGGCGCGCAAGAGACCCAGTACTTC; CDR3 protein: CASSQSSGAQETQYF
D gene: TRBD2; J gene: TRBJ2-1; clone size: NA; V gene: TRBV19; CDR3 DNA: TGTGCCAGTAGAATAGCGGGGAACAACAATGAGCAGTTCTTC; CDR3 protein: CASRIAGNNNEQFF
D gene: NA; J gene: TRBJ1-5; clone size: NA; V gene: TRBV27; CDR3 DNA: TGTGCCAGCAGTTGGGGGGAGACTCAGCCCCAGCATTTT; CDR3 protein: CASSWGETQPQHF
D gene: NA; J gene: TRBJ1-5; clone size: NA; V gene: TRBV28; CDR3 DNA: TGTGCCAGCACCCATGGGGGGGCCAGCAATCAGCCCCAGCATTTT; CDR3 protein: CASTHGGASNQPQHF
D gene: NA; J gene: TRBJ2-3; clone size: NA; V gene: TRBV2; CDR3 DNA: TGTGCCAGCAGAACTCTAGGAACAGATACGCAGTATTTT; CDR3 protein: CASRTLGTDTQYF
D gene: TRBD2; J gene: TRBJ2-3; clone size: NA; V gene: TRBV7-3; CDR3 DNA: TGTGCCAGCAGCCAAGGGCGACTAGCGGGGGGATGGACAGATACGCAGTATTTT; CDR3 protein: CASSQGRLAGGWTDTQYF
D gene: NA; J gene: TRBJ2-2; clone size: NA; V gene: TRBV21-1; CDR3 DNA: TGTGCCAGCAGCAAGGAACTAGCGGGGGGCCCGGGCGGGGAGCTGTTTTTT; CDR3 protein: CASSKELAGGPGGELFF
D gene: NA; J gene: TRBJ1-1; clone size: NA; V gene: TRBV6-5; CDR3 DNA: TGTGCCAGCACCCAGGTCCTGAACACTGAAGCTTTCTTT; CDR3 protein: CASTQVLNTEAFF
D gene: NA; J gene: TRBJ2-3; clone size: NA; V gene: TRBV11-3; CDR3 DNA: TGTGCCAGCAGCTTAGATCGCCATCGCACAGATACGCAGTATTTT; CDR3 protein: CASSLDRHRTDTQYF
D gene: NA; J gene: TRBJ2-2; clone size: NA; V gene: TRBV19; CDR3 DNA: TGTGCCAGTAGTATGTACGGACAACCGTCGAACACCGGGGAGCTGTTTTTT; CDR3 protein: CASSMYGQPSNTGELFF
D gene: NA; J gene: TRBJ1-1; clone size: NA; V gene: TRBV30; CDR3 DNA: TGTGCCTGGAGTGTACAATATTGGGGTGGGGAAGCTTTCTTT; CDR3 protein: CAWSVQYWGGEAFF
D gene: NA; J gene: TRBJ1-4; clone size: NA; V gene: TRBV5-4; CDR3 DNA: TGTGCCAGCAGCTATACGGCCGATGAAAAACTGTTTTTT; CDR3 protein: CASSYTADEKLFF
D gene: NA; J gene: TRBJ2-5; clone size: NA; V gene: TRBV30; CDR3 DNA: TGTGCCTGGGGCCTTAGGGGCGAGACCCAGTACTTC; CDR3 protein: CAWGLRGETQYF
D gene: TRBD2; J gene: TRBJ2-5; clone size: NA; V gene: TRBV4-1; CDR3 DNA: TGCGCCAGCAGCCCAGGACACCGGGACTATGCTGAAGAGACCCAGTACTTC; CDR3 protein: CASSPGHRDYAEETQYF
D gene: NA; J gene: TRBJ1-1; clone size: NA; V gene: TRBV3-1/TRBV3-2; CDR3 DNA: TGTGCCAGCAGCCAAAAGGGGGGCACTGAAGCTTTCTTT; CDR3 protein: CASSQKGGTEAFF
D gene: NA; J gene: TRBJ1-2; clone size: NA; V gene: TRBV30; CDR3 DNA: TGTGCCTGGAGTGTACATATCGCCGGCAGCCAAACCCGTCTTAACTATGGCTACACCTTC; CDR3 protein: CAWSVHIAGSQTRLNYGYTF
D gene: NA; J gene: TRBJ1-6; clone size: NA; V gene: TRBV28; CDR3 DNA: TGTGCCAGCAGTGGAGGGACACCTAATTCACCCCTCCACTTT; CDR3 protein: CASSGGTPNSPLHF
D gene: NA; J gene: TRBJ1-1; clone size: few; V gene: TRBV25-1; CDR3 DNA: TGTGCCAGCCGAGGTGTCGAAGCTTTCTTT; CDR3 protein: CASRGVEAFF
D gene: NA; J gene: TRBJ2-7; clone size: NA; V gene: TRBV5-4; CDR3 DNA: TGTGCCAGCCGAAACAGGAGCTCCTACGAGCAGTACTTC; CDR3 protein: CASRNRSSYEQYF
D gene: NA; J gene: TRBJ2-3; clone size: NA; V gene: TRBV5-5; CDR3 DNA: TGTGCCTCTCTGGAACAGCCCACAGATACGCAGTATTTT; CDR3 protein: CASLEQPTDTQYF
D gene: TRBD1; J gene: TRBJ2-1; clone size: NA; V gene: TRBV18; CDR3 DNA: TGTGCCAGCTCACCTGGTGGACAGGGGATTAATGAGCAGTTCTTC; CDR3 protein: CASSPGGQGINEQFF
D gene: NA; J gene: TRBJ1-3; clone size: NA; V gene: TRBV27; CDR3 DNA: TGTGCCCGAGCGGAGGAGGACAACACCATATATTTT; CDR3 protein: CARAEEDNTIYF
D gene: TRBD1; J gene: TRBJ2-7; clone size: few; V gene: TRBV7-8; CDR3 DNA: TGTGCCAGCAGCTTCGACAGGGCCTACACCTACGAGCAGTACTTC; CDR3 protein: CASSFDRAYTYEQYF
D gene: NA; J gene: TRBJ1-6; clone size: few; V gene: TRBV11-3; CDR3 DNA: TGTGCCAGCAGCTTAGATGGGGTCTCACCCCTCCACTTT; CDR3 protein: CASSLDGVSPLHF
D gene: TRBD2; J gene: TRBJ2-1; clone size: NA; V gene: TRBV7-3; CDR3 DNA: TGTGCCAGCAGCTCCAGCAGGCTAGCGGTTGAGCAGTTCTTC; CDR3 protein: CASSSSRLAVEQFF
D gene: TRBD2; J gene: TRBJ2-2; clone size: NA; V gene: TRBV4-1; CDR3 DNA: TGCGCCAGCAGCCAAGATCTGAGCGGGAGAATCACCGGGGAGCTGTTTTTT; CDR3 protein: CASSQDLSGRITGELFF
D gene: TRBD2; J gene: TRBJ2-2; clone size: NA; V gene: TRBV3-1/TRBV3-2; CDR3 DNA: TGTGCCAGCAGCCAAGATGGGGCGGGAGTCACCGGGGAGCTGTTTTTT; CDR3 protein: CASSQDGAGVTGELFF
D gene: NA; J gene: TRBJ1-1; clone size: NA; V gene: TRBV19; CDR3 DNA: TGTGCCAGTAGTATCTTAACAGCCCCGAACACTGAAGCTTTCTTT; CDR3 protein: CASSILTAPNTEAFF
D gene: TRBD1; J gene: TRBJ1-2; clone size: NA; V gene: TRBV4-2; CDR3 DNA: TGTGCCAGCAGCCAAGGACAGGGTGACGGCTACACCTTC; CDR3 protein: CASSQGQGDGYTF
D gene: TRBD1; J gene: TRBJ1-2; clone size: NA; V gene: TRBV18; CDR3 DNA: TGTGCCAGCTCCCCTCCCTCGAGGACAGGGTCGGGAGGCTACACCTTC; CDR3 protein: CASSPPSRTGSGGYTF
D gene: NA; J gene: TRBJ2-2; clone size: NA; V gene: TRBV11-2; CDR3 DNA: TGTGCCAGCACCTCGGGGATATTACGCACCGGGGAGCTGTTTTTT; CDR3 protein: CASTSGILRTGELFF
D gene: NA; J gene: TRBJ2-7; clone size: NA; V gene: TRBV28; CDR3 DNA: TGTGCCAGCAGTTTTTTCGGGGCCTCCTACGAGCAGTACTTC; CDR3 protein: CASSFFGASYEQYF
D gene: TRBD1; J gene: TRBJ1-2; clone size: NA; V gene: TRBV28; CDR3 DNA: TGTGCCAGCAGTTTCATGACGGACAGGGGGTTATGGTATGGCTACACCTTC; CDR3 protein: CASSFMTDRGLWYGYTF
D gene: NA; J gene: TRBJ1-1; clone size: NA; V gene: TRBV5-4; CDR3 DNA: TGTGCCAGCAGCTTGGCGATGGACACTGAAGCTTTCTTT; CDR3 protein: CASSLAMDTEAFF
D gene: NA; J gene: TRBJ2-7; clone size: few; V gene: TRBV7-6; CDR3 DNA: TGTGCCAGCAGCAAACAGGGTCAGTACGAGCAGTACTTC; CDR3 protein: CASSKQGQYEQYF
D gene: TRBD1; J gene: TRBJ1-2; clone size: few; V gene: TRBV28; CDR3 DNA: TGTGCCAGCAGTCAAGCCAGGGGGGCCTATGGCTACACCTTC; CDR3 protein: CASSQARGAYGYTF
D gene: TRBD2; J gene: TRBJ2-3; clone size: NA; V gene: TRBV19; CDR3 DNA: TGTGCCAGTAGTATGCGACTAGCGGGGGGATATACGCAGTATTTT; CDR3 protein: CASSMRLAGGYTQYF
D gene: TRBD1; J gene: TRBJ1-4; clone size: NA; V gene: TRBV24-1; CDR3 DNA: TGTGCCACCAGTGATCCGACAGGGGTAAGCGAAAAACTGTTTTTT; CDR3 protein: CATSDPTGVSEKLFF
D gene: NA; J gene: TRBJ1-4; clone size: NA; V gene: TRBV28; CDR3 DNA: TGTGCCAGCTGCGTCTCAACTAATGAAAAACTGTTTTTT; CDR3 protein: CASCVSTNEKLFF